The present entry profiles one T cell receptor (beta chain) with its context. The assay was immunoSEQ multiplex PCR, and TCRdb's table has in-frame clones only and misses some. Seen here are 350,000 to 500,000 clones, roughly 88% observed once, and the top ten hold approximately 1.5%. CDR1 is SGHTS and CDR2 is YDEGEE in the germline V gene. The J segment lost 3 bases and the V segment lost 1 base, leaving 3 bases of the junction unmatched. The CDR3 spans 14 residues. This sample is drawn from a study of blood T cell repertoires in COVID-19. Participant-reported clinical history was the basis for cohort assignment.

This sequence joins TRBV5-8 and TRBJ2-7; 8 bases match TRBD1. The receptor comes from a woman under 30 who had been exposed to COVID-19. What was sequenced was PBMCs or T cells enriched from blood (not recorded which). DNA of the CDR3: TGTGCCAGCAGCTTGATTGACAGGGGCTACGAGCAGTACTTC. It specifies CASSLIDRGYEQYF.